The 30 T cell receptor beta chains listed next were all sequenced from one sample in a study of T cells in Graves' hyperthyroidism and ophthalmopathy. The TCR beta CDR3 regions underwent amplification using RNA transcripts as the source. RT-PCR in the first round (using the HTBI primer set) targeted the TCR CDR3. Via MiXCR, TCRdb re-called the multiplex PCR reads, giving one row per CDR3 protein. The sample includes approximately 490,000 distinct CDR3 sequences, about 22% of them seen just once. Material: blood. The receptors come from a woman aged 65 to 85 with Graves' ophthalmopathy.

Regarding this clonotype: A much larger clone is a single base away; this may be a read error. Because the CDR3 is missing its conserved closing phenylalanine or tryptophan, this is likely a read error. The chain combines TRBV28 with TRBJ2-7; 9 nucleotides align to TRBD2. The V and J ends lost 4 bases and 2 bases, in that order; junction bases with no gene match: 12. The CDR3 totals 17 residues. Germline CDR1 reads MDHEN; CDR2 reads SYDVKM. The CDR3 reads CASSSPAGSGSPYEQYL. In DNA, the CDR3 is TGTGCCAGCAGTTCCCCAGCTGGTAGCGGGAGCCCCTACGAGCAGTACCTC.

This clonotype has ten or more counts. The CDR3: CASSEADYLAEQFF. The CDR3 DNA sequence: TGTGCCAGCAGTGAAGCGGACTATTTGGCTGAGCAGTTCTTC. The gene calls are TRBV2 and TRBJ2-1; possible D gene TRBD2, 6 bases. From germline, CDR1 is SNHLY and CDR2 FYNNEI. Trimming left V 0 bases short and J 9 bases short, with 12 bases between. The length of the CDR3 is 14 residues.

This clonotype was seen a few times. The rearrangement joins TRBV6-1 to TRBJ2-2; 9 nucleotides agree with TRBD2. Germline CDR1 is MNHNS and CDR2 is SASEGT. The CDR3 is 13 residues long. The V segment lost 6 bases and the J segment 8 bases; nucleotides outside the gene matches: 4. The CDR3 nucleotides read TGTGCCAGCAGAGACAGCGGGGGGGGGGAGCTGTTTTTT. It codes for CASRDSGGGELFF.

This clonotype was detected only a few times. The chain joins TRBV6-1 to TRBJ2-7, with a tentative D call TRBD1 (6 bases). From germline, CDR1 is MNHNS and CDR2 SASEGT. The CDR3 is made up of 13 amino acids. Trimming took off 8 bases at V and 2 bases at J, with 13 bases between the two ends. The CDR3 reads CASLGQRTYEQYF. CDR3 DNA: TGTGCCAGCTTAGGACAGCGGACCTACGAGCAGTACTTC.

Only a few counts were recorded for this clonotype. This chain connects TRBV10-3 to TRBJ2-1, with TRBD2 matching over 13 bases. The V gene's germline CDR1 is ENHRY and CDR2 SYGVKD. The CDR3 totals 19 residues. V lost 3 bases, J lost 5 bases, and 13 bases stayed unmatched. CDR3 region: CAISDQKGFTSGRDNEQFF. CDR3 nucleotide sequence: TGTGCCATCAGTGACCAGAAAGGGTTTACTAGCGGGAGGGACAATGAGCAGTTCTTC.

This clonotype turned up a few times. The chain recombines TRBV13 with TRBJ2-2; no definite D call. Germline lookup yields CDR1 PRHDT and CDR2 FYEKMQ (reference sequence). V was trimmed by 3 bases and J by 1 base, leaving 9 bases between them. This CDR3 is 15 amino acids long. CDR3 sequence (DNA): TGTGCCAGCAGCTTCGGCAACCTGAACACCGGGGAGCTGTTTTTT. Translated: CASSFGNLNTGELFF.

The rearrangement uses TRBV9 and TRBJ2-3, with 11 bases identical to TRBD2. The V segment lost 0 bases and the J segment 0 bases; nucleotides outside the gene matches: 6. Germline V gives CDR1 SGDLS, CDR2 YYNGEE. The CDR3 extends over 18 amino acids. CDR3 region: CASSVEGLAETSTDTQYF. CDR3 sequence (DNA): TGTGCCAGCAGCGTAGAGGGACTAGCGGAGACTAGCACAGATACGCAGTATTTT.

This clonotype turned up a few times. Being one base from a much bigger clone, this may be a read error. The J gene is TRBJ2-1, the V gene TRBV24-1; TRBD2 agrees at 14 bases. Germline V gives CDR1 KGHDR, CDR2 SFDVKD. V shed 5 bases and J 7 bases; nucleotides not matched to a gene: 3. There are 15 residues in the CDR3. CDR3 amino acids: CATSAGTSGSNEQFF. Written as DNA, the CDR3 is TGTGCCACCAGTGCCGGGACTAGCGGGAGTAATGAGCAGTTCTTC.

This clonotype was recorded at least ten times. J is TRBJ1-5 and V is TRBV7-2; D remains unclear. The V end was cut by 7 bases, the J end by 1 base, with 11 bases between. The germline gives CDR1 SGHTA, CDR2 FQGNSA. CDR3 size: 14 residues. CDR3 nucleotides: TGTGCCAGCACCCGGGGAGGGAGCAATCAGCCCCAGCATTTT. Its translation: CASTRGGSNQPQHF.

This clonotype was found a few times. The CDR3 loop is CASSLGAGMVSVEQFF. The CDR3 DNA reads as TGTGCCAGCAGCTTGGGGGCGGGAATGGTCAGTGTTGAGCAGTTCTTC. V is TRBV5-4 and J is TRBJ2-1, with D perhaps matching TRBD2 (6 bases). The CDR3 consists of 16 residues. V was pared by 0 bases and J by 9 bases, with 19 bases between. CDR1 and CDR2 (germline): SGHNT, YYREEE (reference sequence).

This clonotype has a count of ten or more. For the CDR3, the DNA is TGTGCCAGCCTGGCGGAGGGGGCGGTGAACACTGAAGCTTTCTTT. It encodes CASLAEGAVNTEAFF. The chain recombines TRBV2 with TRBJ1-1, with 7 bases fitting TRBD1. V lost 8 bases and J lost 0; bases outside the gene matches: 9. Germline V lookup: CDR1 SNHLY, CDR2 FYNNEI. The CDR3 spans 15 residues.

This chain connects TRBV19 to TRBJ2-2; 7 bases agree with TRBD1. The CDR3 consists of 14 residues. Germline lookup yields CDR1 LNHDA and CDR2 SQIVND (reference sequence). V shed 9 bases and J 0 bases; nucleotides not matched to a gene: 4. CDR3 nucleotide sequence: TGTGCCAGCACGGACAGGCCGAACACCGGGGAGCTGTTTTTT. Protein product: CASTDRPNTGELFF.

The gene calls are TRBV11-2 and TRBJ2-1; no firm D call. V dropped 4 bases and J dropped 1 base, with 2 bases sitting between them. This CDR3 is built from 12 residues. Germline values: CDR1 SGHAT, CDR2 FQNNGV. The CDR3 DNA reads TGTGCCAGCAGCTGGTCCTACAATGAGCAGTTCTTC. The encoded protein is CASSWSYNEQFF.

Many counts were recorded for this clonotype. The chain joins TRBV11-2 to TRBJ2-1; TRBD2 matches at 9 bases. Germline loops: CDR1 SGHAT, CDR2 FQNNGV. This CDR3 has 17 amino acids. Trimming at V came to 1 base and at J to 6 bases, leaving 10 bases not matched to a gene. This CDR3 reads CASSLGSPGLASNEQFF. CDR3 DNA: TGTGCCAGCAGCTTAGGGTCGCCGGGACTAGCTTCCAATGAGCAGTTCTTC.

The CDR3 is CASSRSELSYEQYF. DNA of the CDR3: TGTGCCAGCAGCCGTTCAGAGCTTTCCTACGAGCAGTACTTC. The chain uses TRBV7-2 and TRBJ2-7; unclear D gene. Per the germline V gene, CDR1 is SGHTA and CDR2 is FQGNSA. V lost 5 bases and J lost 1, with 12 bases in between. CDR3 size: 14 residues.

The table lists this clonotype with a few counts. The chain carries TRBV6-1 and TRBJ2-7; 7 positions agree with TRBD1. Trimming removed 6 bases from V and 4 bases from J; junction bases left unmatched: 6. CDR1 is MNHNS, CDR2 SASEGT, per germline. The CDR3 loop spans 13 amino acids. The CDR3 DNA sequence: TGTGCCAGCAGCCTGGGACAGCAATACGAGCAGTACTTC. This translates into CASSLGQQYEQYF.

V usage is TRBV20-1 and J usage is TRBJ2-1, with 7 bases identical to TRBD2. Germline V gene data show CDR1 as DFQATT and CDR2 as SNEGSKA (reference sequence). The CDR3 sequence is 14 residues long. After removal of 6 bases from V and 4 bases from J, the junction contained 9 bases not matched to a gene. CDR3 coding DNA: TGCAGTGCGGACCAGCGGGAAAGGTACAATGAGCAGTTCTTC. This codes for CSADQRERYNEQFF.

This clonotype was picked up many times. Germline and junction disagree at one end, which may indicate a read error. The chain has TRBV6-2 or TRBV6-3 and TRBJ2-1; TRBD2 agrees at 9 bases. CDR1 and CDR2 (germline): MNHEY, SVGEGT. This CDR3 spans 16 amino acids. The chain's CDR3 is CASSPPPGLAYIEQFF. CDR3 in DNA: TGTGCCAGCAGTCCACCCCCGGGACTAGCATACATTGAGCAGTTCTTC.

In the case of this clonotype: Lacking the conserved final phenylalanine or tryptophan, this CDR3 likely reflects a read error. The J gene is TRBJ1-1, the V gene TRBV12-5; D remains ambiguous. Trimming removed 7 bases from V and 1 base from J, with 7 bases in between. The CDR3 loop spans 12 amino acids. CDR1 LGHNT and CDR2 FRNRAP come from the germline V gene. The CDR3, as DNA: TGTGCTAGTGCCTTCGGGAACACTGAAGCTTTCTCT. Amino acids: CASAFGNTEAFS.

The rearrangement links TRBV20-1 to TRBJ2-7, with TRBD1 matching over 10 bases. The CDR3 length is 16 residues. The V segment lost 4 bases and the J segment 2 bases; nucleotides outside the gene matches: 11. Germline V gene lookup returns CDR1 DFQATT and CDR2 SNEGSKA (reference sequence). The CDR3 sequence is CSATGHRDRGPYEQYF. DNA for the CDR3: TGCAGTGCTACGGGGCACCGGGACAGGGGACCCTACGAGCAGTACTTC.

The chain carries TRBV30 and TRBJ2-2, with no clear D. Germline CDR1 GTSNPN, CDR2 SVGIG (reference sequence). V was pared by 1 base and J by 5 bases, with 11 bases between. The CDR3 loop spans 14 amino acids. The CDR3 here is CAWSDGSYTGELFF. Here the CDR3 DNA reads TGTGCCTGGAGTGACGGCTCCTATACCGGGGAGCTGTTTTTT.

The chain links TRBV7-9 to TRBJ2-3; TRBD1 agrees at 7 bases. In germline, CDR1 is SEHNR, CDR2 FQNEAQ (reference sequence). The trim removed 5 bases at V and 5 bases at J, leaving 13 bases unmatched. This CDR3 has 16 residues. The CDR3 bases are TGTGCCAGCAGCCTTCGTGGACAGGTCCGTGGAGATACGCAGTATTTT. Amino acids: CASSLRGQVRGDTQYF.

The chain links TRBV5-1 to TRBJ1-1, with D perhaps matching TRBD1 (5 bases). Per the germline V gene, CDR1 is SGHRS and CDR2 is YFSETQ. The CDR3 consists of 14 residues. Deletions cut 7 bases from V and 4 bases from J, with 17 bases between. The CDR3 spells CASSGGGVLTEAFF. For the CDR3, the DNA is TGCGCCAGCTCGGGGGGTGGGGTGCTCACTGAAGCTTTCTTT.

The chain uses TRBV28 and TRBJ2-7; 10 bases align to TRBD2. V shed 4 bases, J shed 4 bases, and the junction held 7 bases outside the gene matches. CDR1 is MDHEN and CDR2 is SYDVKM in the germline V gene. The length of the CDR3 is 15 residues. As DNA, the CDR3 is TGTGCCAGCAGTTCCCCAGCGGGGGGGGAGTACGAGCAGTACTTC. It is translated as CASSSPAGGEYEQYF.

This clonotype was detected only a few times. The rearrangement joins TRBV7-8 to TRBJ2-5; D is possibly TRBD1 or TRBD2 (6 bases each). CDR1 and CDR2 from the germline V gene are SGHVS and FQNEAQ. The CDR3 loop spans 15 amino acids. V was clipped by 0 bases and J by 5 bases, with 13 bases between them. The chain's CDR3 is CASSLALGGSETQYF. The DNA of the CDR3 is TGTGCCAGCAGCTTAGCGCTGGGGGGCAGTGAGACCCAGTACTTC.

The chain uses TRBV29-1 and TRBJ2-3, with unresolved D. Germline loops: CDR1 SQVTM, CDR2 ANQGSEA. The CDR3 consists of 15 residues. V lost 4 bases, J lost 3 bases, and 17 bases lay in between. The CDR3 here is CSVARLEAGTDTQYF. In nucleotides, the CDR3 is TGCAGCGTTGCCCGGCTAGAGGCCGGGACAGATACGCAGTATTTT.

This clonotype has a count of ten or more. The chain is built from TRBV13 and TRBJ1-1; 7 bases match TRBD1. The V gene's germline CDR1 is PRHDT and CDR2 FYEKMQ (reference sequence). With V trimmed by 5 bases and J by 4 bases, 4 bases remained unmatched. CDR3 length: 13 residues. The CDR3 region is CASSVTGSTEAFF. CDR3 DNA: TGTGCCAGCAGCGTGACAGGGAGCACTGAAGCTTTCTTT.

The chain combines TRBV12-3 or TRBV12-4 with TRBJ2-3, with 9 bases aligning to TRBD1. Trimming took 5 bases from V and 11 from J; bases not matched to a gene: 8. The CDR3 is 13 residues long. The CDR3, as DNA: TGTGCCAGCAGTCAACAGGGGGCCCTGAGGCAGTATTTT. It translates to CASSQQGALRQYF.

This chain uses TRBV6-1 with TRBJ2-7; D is uncertain. The length of the CDR3 is 11 residues. The V end was cut by 4 bases, the J end by 8 bases, with 9 bases between. Per the germline V gene, CDR1 is MNHNS and CDR2 is SASEGT. Here the CDR3 DNA reads TGTGCCAGCAGTGGGCCCCCCCAGCAGTACTTC. Protein: CASSGPPQQYF.

This chain connects TRBV6-2 or TRBV6-3 to TRBJ1-5, with D maybe TRBD1 (6 bases). The V end lost 5 bases, the J end lost 8 bases, and 22 bases lay between the germline ends. Germline V lookup: CDR1 MNHEY, CDR2 SVGEGT. The length of the CDR3 is 16 residues. CDR3 DNA: TGTGCCAGCAGTCGAGGAGGAGGGGGTATAGTCAAGCCCCAGCATTTT. It specifies CASSRGGGGIVKPQHF.